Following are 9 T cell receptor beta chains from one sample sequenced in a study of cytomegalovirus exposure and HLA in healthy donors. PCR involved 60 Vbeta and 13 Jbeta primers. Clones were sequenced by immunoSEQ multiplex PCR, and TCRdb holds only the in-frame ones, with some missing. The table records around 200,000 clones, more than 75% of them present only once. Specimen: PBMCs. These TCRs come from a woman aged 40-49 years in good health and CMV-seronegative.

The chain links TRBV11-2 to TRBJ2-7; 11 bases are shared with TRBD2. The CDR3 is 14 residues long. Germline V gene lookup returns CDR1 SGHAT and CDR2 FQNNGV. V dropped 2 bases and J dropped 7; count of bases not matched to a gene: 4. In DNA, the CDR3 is TGTGCCAGCAGCTTAAGCACTAGCGGGAGAGAGCAGTACTTC. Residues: CASSLSTSGREQYF.

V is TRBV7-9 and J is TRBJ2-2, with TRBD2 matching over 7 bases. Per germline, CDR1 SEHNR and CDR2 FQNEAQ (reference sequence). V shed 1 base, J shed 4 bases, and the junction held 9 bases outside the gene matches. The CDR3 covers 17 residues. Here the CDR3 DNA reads TGTGCCAGCAGCTTAGTTTCGCTAGCGGTTACCACCGGGGAGCTGTTTTTT. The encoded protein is CASSLVSLAVTTGELFF. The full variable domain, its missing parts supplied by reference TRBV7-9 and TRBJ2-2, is DTGVSQNPRHKITKRGQNVTFRCDPISEHNRLYWYRQTLGQGPEFLTYFQNEAQLEKSRLLSDRFSAERPKGSFSTLEIQRTEQGDSAMYLCASSLVSLAVTTGELFFGEGSRLTVL.

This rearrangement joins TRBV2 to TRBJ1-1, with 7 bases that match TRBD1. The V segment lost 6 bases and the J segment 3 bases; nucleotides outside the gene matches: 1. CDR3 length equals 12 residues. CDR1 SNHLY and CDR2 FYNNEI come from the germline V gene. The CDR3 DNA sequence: TGTGCCAGCAGGGGACAGCACACTGAAGCTTTCTTT. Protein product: CASRGQHTEAFF. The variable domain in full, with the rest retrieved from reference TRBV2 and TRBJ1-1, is EPEVTQTPSHQVTQMGQEVILRCVPISNHLYFYWYRQILGQKVEFLVSFYNNEISEKSEIFDDQFSVERPDGSNFTLKIRSTKLEDSAMYFCASRGQHTEAFFGQGTRLTVV.

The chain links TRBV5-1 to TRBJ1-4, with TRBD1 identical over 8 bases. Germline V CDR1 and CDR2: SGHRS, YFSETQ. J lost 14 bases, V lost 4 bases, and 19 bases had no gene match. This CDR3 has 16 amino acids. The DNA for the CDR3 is TGCGCCAGCAGCGTCGGGGGAGGGACAGGTATTGCAGAGCTGTTTTTT. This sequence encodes CASSVGGGTGIAELFF.

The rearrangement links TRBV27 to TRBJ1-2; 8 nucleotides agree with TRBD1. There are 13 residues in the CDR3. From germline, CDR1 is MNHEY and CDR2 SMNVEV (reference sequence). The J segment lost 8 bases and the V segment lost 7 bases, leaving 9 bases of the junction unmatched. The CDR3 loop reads CASKPTGAGGYTF. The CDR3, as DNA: TGTGCCAGCAAACCGACAGGGGCGGGAGGCTACACCTTC.

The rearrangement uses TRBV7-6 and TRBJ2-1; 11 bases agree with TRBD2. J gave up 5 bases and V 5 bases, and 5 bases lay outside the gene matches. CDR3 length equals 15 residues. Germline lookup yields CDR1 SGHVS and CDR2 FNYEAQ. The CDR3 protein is CASSLLAGADNEQFF. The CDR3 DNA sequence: TGTGCCAGCAGCCTACTAGCGGGAGCTGACAATGAGCAGTTCTTC.

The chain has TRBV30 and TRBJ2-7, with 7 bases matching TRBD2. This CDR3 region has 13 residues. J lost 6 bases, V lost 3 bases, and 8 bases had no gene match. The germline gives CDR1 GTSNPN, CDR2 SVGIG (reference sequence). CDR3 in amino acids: CAWSRGGFSEQYF. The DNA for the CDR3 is TGTGCCTGGAGCCGGGGAGGGTTCTCCGAGCAGTACTTC.

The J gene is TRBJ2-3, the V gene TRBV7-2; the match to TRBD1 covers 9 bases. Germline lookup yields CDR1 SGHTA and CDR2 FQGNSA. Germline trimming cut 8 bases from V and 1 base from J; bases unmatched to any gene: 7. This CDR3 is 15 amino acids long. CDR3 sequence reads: CASLGQGLRTDTQYF. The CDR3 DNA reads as TGTGCCAGCCTTGGACAGGGGCTACGCACAGATACGCAGTATTTT.

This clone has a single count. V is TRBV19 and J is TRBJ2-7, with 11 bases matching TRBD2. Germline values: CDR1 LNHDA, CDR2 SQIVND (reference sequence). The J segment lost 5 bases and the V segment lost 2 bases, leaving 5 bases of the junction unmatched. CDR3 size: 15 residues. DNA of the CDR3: TGTGCCAGTAGTATAACTAGCGGGAGTGGCAACGAGCAGTACTTC. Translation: CASSITSGSGNEQYF.